The present T cell receptor (beta chain) was sequenced within a study of PD-1 blockade in classical Hodgkin lymphoma (dated by TCRdb to the early 2020s). Looking at the study overall: To define a peripheral blood immune signature of response to PD-1 blockade in classical Hodgkin lymphoma, the study combined TCR beta sequencing with CyTOF. Broader findings and caveats from the paper: The study was restricted to a single clinical trial cohort, and the causes of repertoire differences, possibly disease activity or prior therapy, were left undefined. Baseline TCR diversity was reported to be lower in newly diagnosed patients than in healthy donors, and even lower in relapsed/refractory patients.

To note about this clone: Its binding antigen is unknown. Base-call qualities are not available, and no considerably larger clone is one nucleotide away.

The label giving this sample's time point can be read as: newly diagnosed, previously untreated cHL patient sample. A Miltenyi CD8+ T cell isolation kit was used for magnetic negative selection to purify CD8+ T cells from thawed PBMCs. As a comparison group for the relapsed/refractory trial patients, PBMCs from patients with newly diagnosed, previously untreated classical Hodgkin lymphoma were sequenced. After peripheral blood was drawn into 8 mL Vacutainer Cell Preparation Tubes, PBMCs were isolated by centrifugation and then cryopreserved. Purified CD4+ and CD8+ fractions were prepared only for cases with an additional available PBMC sample. On LS columns in a quadroMACS separator, the magnetically labelled cells were depleted, and the flow-through was collected as the purified fraction. At the junction V is shortened by 2 bases and J by 9 bases, with 17 bases in between. Counted from cysteine to phenylalanine, this CDR3 has 15 amino acids. The CDR3 DNA has 45 bases and is translated from base 1. The germline V gene supplies CDR1 MDHEN and CDR2 SYDVKM.

Genomic DNA was isolated using the Qiagen DNeasy kit from unsorted PBMCs as well as from negatively selected CD4+ and CD8+ fractions. Amplification of TCR beta CDR3 regions was done by immunoSEQ multiplex PCR with primers that anneal to V and J segments. A synthetic immune receptor repertoire was used to minimize amplification bias, and any residual bias was removed computationally once sequencing was done. Processing in the source paper ran as follows. Repertoire diversity was quantified as the Shannon entropy index using custom Python scripts. The unsorted, CD4+ and CD8+ repertoires were each analyzed separately, with the exception of combined analyses, where CD4+ and CD8+ sequences were merged in silico. The immuneACCESS repertoire file appears here via TCRdb, limited to in-frame rearrangements. These files lack a portion of the clones; in checked studies, under half of the deficit traces to unresolved V genes, and the cause of the others is not known. V, J and clone size reflect that table, while D and trimming were determined from the DNA. The sample table records approximately 21,000 clones; 87% of these occur just once. The top ten constitute roughly 7% of the sample.

The source of this sequence is a human donor with classical Hodgkin lymphoma. The sequence links TRBV28 to TRBJ2-1; the D segment could be TRBD2, given 6 matching bases. The sample was CD8+ T cells from blood. The DNA reads as follows: TGTGCCAGCAGTTTAGAAGGAGGGCCCGACACTGAGCAGTTCTTC. Protein translation: CASSLEGGPDTEQFF.